The following is a T cell receptor (beta chain) sequence with its context. Time point indicated: patch test 3, about 24 weeks after DPC sensitization. As for treatment: therapeutic diphenylcyclopropenone sensitization with weekly scalp DPC. The data derive from a study of human T cells and chemical hapten exposure. MiXCR, applied by TCRdb to the RACE reads, yields one record per CDR3 protein. The table shows some 89,000 distinct CDR3 sequences, with 25% to 35% occurring only once. CDR3 length equals 15 residues. This TCR came from a man aged 35 to 55 with alopecia areata. Some clones in this sample may be carry-over from other donors' samples. The rearrangement joins TRBV21-1 to TRBJ1-2; the D call TRBD1 from the table was never checked on the DNA. TRBV21-1 is an annotated pseudogene. The material was whole blood, obtained in connection with sensitization to the hapten diphenylcyclopropenone (DPC). The DNA of the CDR3 is TGTGCCAGCAGCGAGAGACAGGTCTTAGACTATGGCTACACCTTC. It is translated as CASSERQVLDYGYTF.